This T cell receptor beta chain appears in the sequencing data of a study of T-cell reconstitution after alpha-beta-depleted transplantation in children (dated by TCRdb to the mid-2010s). Describing the broader study: T-cell immune reconstitution after TCRalphabeta/CD19-depleted allogeneic hematopoietic cell transplantation in children was quantitatively tracked in the study by means of TCR repertoire profiling.

General conclusions and limits of the study: The apparently early recovery of alphabetaT-cell counts about two months after transplant reportedly depended on only several hundred rapidly expanded clones that came from non-depleted graft cells. Hyperexpanded clone frequencies declined over subsequent months; after one year, T-cell counts and TCRbeta diversity were mostly attributed to newly produced T cells. In some patients, the high TCRbeta diversity seen at day 60 was put down to recipient T cells and intrathymic progenitors that had survived conditioning.

The library relied on PCR. The sample was run on an Illumina HiSeq 2500. TCR libraries were prepared with molecular barcoding, using unique molecular identifiers to normalize TCRbeta repertoire quantification. In TCRdb, the public reads were trimmed at Q25 with fastp and aligned with MiXCR, with productive beta chains retained. Rows with one shared CDR3 protein collapse into an entry with the most common genes and DNA. For this sample there are roughly 180,000 distinct CDR3 sequences; 11% appear just once. The top ten constitute around 14% of the sample. This specimen's treatment or condition label, interpreted: allogeneic hematopoietic cell transplantation with graft depleted of TCRalphabeta T cells and CD19 B cells. Transplant recipients were children who received TCRalphabeta/CD19-depleted allogeneic hematopoietic cell grafts. Relative to germline, V is 5 bases shorter and J is 0 bases shorter, with 16 bases between their ends. The CDR3, cysteine through phenylalanine, is 16 amino acids long. Of all the DNA, just the CDR3 is kept, 48 bases in frame from base 1. The germline V gene supplies CDR1 ENHRY and CDR2 SYGVKD.

In this sample, this clonotype turned up many times. What antigen it recognizes has not been identified. Per-nucleotide qualities are absent, and no much larger clonotype sits a single base away. The sequencing used PBMCs, collected before TCRalphabeta/CD19-depleted stem cell transplant. The V and J segments used are TRBV10-3 and TRBJ1-2, with the D gene not confidently named. The TCR was taken from a boy aged 2 to 10 with acute myeloid leukemia, due to receive a stem cell transplant. The DNA sequence reads TGTGCCATCAGTTCCACAGAACCACTAGCTAACTATGGCTACACCTTC. Its product reads: CAISSTEPLANYGYTF.